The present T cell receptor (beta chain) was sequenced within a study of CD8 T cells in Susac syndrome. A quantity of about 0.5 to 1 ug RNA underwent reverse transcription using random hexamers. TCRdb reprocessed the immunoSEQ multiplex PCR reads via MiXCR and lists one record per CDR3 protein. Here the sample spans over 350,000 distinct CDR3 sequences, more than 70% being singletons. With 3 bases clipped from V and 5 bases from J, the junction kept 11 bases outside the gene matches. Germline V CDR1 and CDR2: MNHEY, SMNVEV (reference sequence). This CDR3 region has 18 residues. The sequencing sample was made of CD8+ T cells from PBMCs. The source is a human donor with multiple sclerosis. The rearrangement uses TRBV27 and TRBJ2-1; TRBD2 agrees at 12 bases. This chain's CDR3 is CASSLGPPGLAGNNEQFF. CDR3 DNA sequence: TGTGCCAGCAGTTTGGGACCGCCGGGACTAGCGGGCAACAATGAGCAGTTCTTC.